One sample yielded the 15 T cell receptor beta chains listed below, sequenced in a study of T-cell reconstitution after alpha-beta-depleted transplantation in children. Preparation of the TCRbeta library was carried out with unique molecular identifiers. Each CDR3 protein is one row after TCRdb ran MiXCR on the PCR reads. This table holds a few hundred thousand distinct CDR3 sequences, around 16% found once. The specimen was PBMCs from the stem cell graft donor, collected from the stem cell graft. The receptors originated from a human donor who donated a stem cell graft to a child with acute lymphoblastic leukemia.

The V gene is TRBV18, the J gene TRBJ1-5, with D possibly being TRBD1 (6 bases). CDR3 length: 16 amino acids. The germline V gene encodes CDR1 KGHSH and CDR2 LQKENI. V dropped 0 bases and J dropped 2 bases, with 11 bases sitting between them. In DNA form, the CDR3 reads TGTGCCAGCTCACCACCGACAGGCAACGGCAATCAGCCCCAGCATTTT. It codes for CASSPPTGNGNQPQHF.

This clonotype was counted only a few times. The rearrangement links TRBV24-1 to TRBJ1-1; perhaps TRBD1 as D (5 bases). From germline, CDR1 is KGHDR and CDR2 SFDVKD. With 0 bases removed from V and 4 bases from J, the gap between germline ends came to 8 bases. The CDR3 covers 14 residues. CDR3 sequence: CATSDLPGRTEAFF. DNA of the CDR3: TGTGCCACCAGTGATTTGCCAGGGCGCACTGAAGCTTTCTTT.

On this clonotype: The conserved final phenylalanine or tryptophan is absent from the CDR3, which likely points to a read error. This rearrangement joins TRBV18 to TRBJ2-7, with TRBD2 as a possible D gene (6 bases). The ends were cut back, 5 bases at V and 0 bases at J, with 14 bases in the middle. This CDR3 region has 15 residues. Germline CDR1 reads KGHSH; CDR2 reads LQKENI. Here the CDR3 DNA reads TGTGCCAGCTCATCCTTAGCGGAGAGCTCCTACGAGCAGTACTTG. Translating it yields CASSSLAESSYEQYL.

The CDR3 nucleotides are TGCAGCGACAGGGGCGCGGGGACTGAAGCTTTCTTT. This encodes CSDRGAGTEAFF. This sequence joins TRBV29-1 and TRBJ1-1; 7 bases map to TRBD1. Germline values: CDR1 SQVTM, CDR2 ANQGSEA. CDR3 length: 12 amino acids. Unmatched junction bases numbered 7, after V lost 7 bases and J lost 5 bases.

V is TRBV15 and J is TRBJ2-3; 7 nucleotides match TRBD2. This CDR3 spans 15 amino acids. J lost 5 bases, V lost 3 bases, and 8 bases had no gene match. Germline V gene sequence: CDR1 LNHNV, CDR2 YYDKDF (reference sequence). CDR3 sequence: CATSRGREGLDTQYF. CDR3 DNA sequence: TGTGCCACCAGCAGGGGCAGGGAGGGCTTAGATACGCAGTATTTT.

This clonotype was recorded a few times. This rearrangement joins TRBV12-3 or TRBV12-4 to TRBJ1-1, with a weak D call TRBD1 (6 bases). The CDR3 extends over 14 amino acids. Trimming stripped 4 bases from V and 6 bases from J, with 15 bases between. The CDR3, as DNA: TGTGCCAGCAGTTCCTTCCTCAGGGGACCTGAAGCTTTCTTT. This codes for CASSSFLRGPEAFF.

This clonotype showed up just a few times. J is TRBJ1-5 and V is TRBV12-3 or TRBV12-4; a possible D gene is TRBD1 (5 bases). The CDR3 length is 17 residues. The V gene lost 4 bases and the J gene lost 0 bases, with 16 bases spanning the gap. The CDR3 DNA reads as TGTGCCAGCAGTTCACTGACAGAGACTAATAGCAATCAGCCCCAGCATTTT. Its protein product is CASSSLTETNSNQPQHF.

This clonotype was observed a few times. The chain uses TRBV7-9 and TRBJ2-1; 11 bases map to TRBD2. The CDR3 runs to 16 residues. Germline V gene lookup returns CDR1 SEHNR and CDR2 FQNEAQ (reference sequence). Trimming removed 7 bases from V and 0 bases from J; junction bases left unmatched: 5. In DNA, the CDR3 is TGTGCCAGCATTGGGACTAGCGGCAGCTCCTACAATGAGCAGTTCTTC. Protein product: CASIGTSGSSYNEQFF.

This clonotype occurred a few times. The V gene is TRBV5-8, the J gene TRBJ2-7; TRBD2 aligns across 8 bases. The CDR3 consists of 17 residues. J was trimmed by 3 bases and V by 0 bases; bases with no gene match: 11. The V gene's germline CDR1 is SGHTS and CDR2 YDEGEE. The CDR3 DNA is TGTGCCAGCAGCTTGGTGGTGCGCGGGAGGTCCAGCTACGAGCAGTACTTC. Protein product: CASSLVVRGRSSYEQYF.

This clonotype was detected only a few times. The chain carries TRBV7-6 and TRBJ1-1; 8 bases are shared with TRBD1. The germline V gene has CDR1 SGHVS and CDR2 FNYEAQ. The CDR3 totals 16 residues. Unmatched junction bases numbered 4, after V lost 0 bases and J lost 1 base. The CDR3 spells CASSLALGTGNTEAFF. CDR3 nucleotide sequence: TGTGCCAGCAGCTTAGCGCTCGGGACAGGGAACACTGAAGCTTTCTTT.

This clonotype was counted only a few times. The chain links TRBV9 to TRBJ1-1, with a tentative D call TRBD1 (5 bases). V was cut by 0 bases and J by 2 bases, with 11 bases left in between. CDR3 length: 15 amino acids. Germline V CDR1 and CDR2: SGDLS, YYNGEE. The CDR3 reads CASSVVRDPNTEAFF. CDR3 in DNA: TGTGCCAGCAGCGTAGTAAGGGACCCAAACACTGAAGCTTTCTTT.

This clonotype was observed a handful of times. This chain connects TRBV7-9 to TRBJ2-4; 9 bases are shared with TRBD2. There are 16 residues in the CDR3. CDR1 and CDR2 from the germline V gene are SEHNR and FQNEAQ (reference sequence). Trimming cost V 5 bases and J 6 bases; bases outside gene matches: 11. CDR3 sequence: CASSLLSGGRGNIQYF. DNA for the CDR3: TGTGCCAGCAGCCTCCTTAGCGGGGGTAGGGGAAACATTCAGTACTTC. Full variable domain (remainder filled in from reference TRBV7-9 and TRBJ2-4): DTGVSQNPRHKITKRGQNVTFRCDPISEHNRLYWYRQTLGQGPEFLTYFQNEAQLEKSRLLSDRFSAERPKGSFSTLEIQRTEQGDSAMYLCASSLLSGGRGNIQYFGAGTRLSVL.

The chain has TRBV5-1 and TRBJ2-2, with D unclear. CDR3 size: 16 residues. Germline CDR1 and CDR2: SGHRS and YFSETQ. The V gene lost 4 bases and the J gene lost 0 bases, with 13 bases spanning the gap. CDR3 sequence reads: CASSPTAISNTGELFF. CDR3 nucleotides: TGCGCCAGCAGCCCTACCGCGATTTCGAACACCGGGGAGCTGTTTTTT. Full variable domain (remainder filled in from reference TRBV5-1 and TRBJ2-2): KAGVTQTPRYLIKTRGQQVTLSCSPISGHRSVSWYQQTPGQGLQFLFEYFSETQRNKGNFPGRFSGRQFSNSRSEMNVSTLELGDSALYLCASSPTAISNTGELFFGEGSRLTVL.

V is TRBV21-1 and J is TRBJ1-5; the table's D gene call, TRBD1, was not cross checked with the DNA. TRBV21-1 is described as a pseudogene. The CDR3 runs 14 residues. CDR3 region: CASSQTGVNQPQHF. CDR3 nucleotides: TGTGCCAGCAGCCAAACAGGGGTCAATCAGCCCCAGCATTTT.

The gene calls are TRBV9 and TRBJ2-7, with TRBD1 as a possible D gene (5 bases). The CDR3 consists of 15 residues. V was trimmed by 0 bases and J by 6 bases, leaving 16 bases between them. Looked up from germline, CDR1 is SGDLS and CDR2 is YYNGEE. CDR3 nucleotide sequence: TGTGCCAGCAGCGTAGGGGGCGAAGCCACAAGCGAGCAGTACTTC. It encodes CASSVGGEATSEQYF.